This T cell receptor beta chain is drawn from a study of blood T cells in healthy people across ages. General study points: Across the age range, TCR beta diversity per million T cells fell in a roughly linear way.

V gave up 6 bases and J gave up 2 bases; unmatched junction bases: 11. Germline CDR1 is MNHEY and CDR2 is SVGEGT. CDR3 length equals 17 residues. Remarks on this clonotype: Its antigen is not known.

PCR was performed a second time for about 7 to 12 cycles using a sample-barcoded 5' primer and a J-beta primer mix. All cDNA molecules were each tagged by a template-switch adaptor with 12 random nucleotides. A minimum of 2.5 million CDR3-containing paired-end reads was obtained for each sample. A single record per CDR3 protein comes from TCRdb applying MiXCR to the 5' RACE reads. The table records about 1,500,000 distinct CDR3 sequences, roughly 40% of them present only once. Ranging in age from about 6 to 95, the donors were healthy Caucasian individuals from Russia. The chain is built from TRBV6-2 or TRBV6-3 and TRBJ2-5; 11 bases align to TRBD1. The sequenced sample was blood. The sequence was collected from a young woman in good health. CDR3 in DNA: TGTGCCAGCAGCCCTTATTTGGGACAGGGGGATCAAGAGACCCAGTACTTC. It is translated as CASSPYLGQGDQETQYF.